The rows below give T cell receptor beta chains drawn from one sample of a study of cytomegalovirus exposure and HLA in healthy donors. Repertoires were generated with immunoSEQ multiplex PCR, while TCRdb's copy carries only in-frame clones and drops some. The sample gives roughly 150,000 clones, around four fifths of which show up once; 2% to 2.5% is in the top ten. Input material: PBMCs. These receptors originate from a man under 40 in good health and CMV-seropositive. The CDR3 runs from the conserved cysteine through the conserved F or W. Fields, in order: D gene, J gene, V gene, clone size, CDR3 DNA, CDR3 protein. A D gene is named only where the DNA matches it firmly. The listing skips clone size in some rows; elsewhere it reads once, few, many or a size class.

>-|TRBJ1-2|TRBV4-1|-
TGCGCCAGCAGCCAAGATTCACAGCAATATAGGAGCTACACCTTC
CASSQDSQQYRSYTF
>-|TRBJ2-7|TRBV7-9|-
TGTGCCAGCAGCCCCAACAGGGTTCCCCCCTACGAGCAGTACTTC
CASSPNRVPPYEQYF
>-|TRBJ2-6|TRBV4-1|once
TGCGCCAGCAGCCTGCCTAGATCGGGGCAGGGGATCCCTGGGGCCAACGTCCTGACTTTC
CASSLPRSGQGIPGANVLTF
>-|TRBJ2-1|TRBV7-2|-
TGTGCCAGCAGCTTAAATAGTTACAATGAGCAGTTCTTC
CASSLNSYNEQFF
>-|TRBJ2-5|TRBV13|-
TGTGCCAGCAGCTTAGGCCCACTCCTTCAAGAGACCCAGTACTTC
CASSLGPLLQETQYF
>-|TRBJ2-3|TRBV27|-
TGTGCCAGCAGTTCAGGGGTTGGCCGAACAGATACGCAGTATTTT
CASSSGVGRTDTQYF
>TRBD1|TRBJ1-1|TRBV11-3|-
TGTGCCAGCAGCCCCCGACAGGGTACGAACACTGAAGCTTTCTTT
CASSPRQGTNTEAFF
>-|TRBJ2-3|TRBV4-3|-
TGCGCCAGCAGCCAGCCCGGGTCCCTAACGCAGTATTTT
CASSQPGSLTQYF
>TRBD1|TRBJ1-1|TRBV5-1|-
TGCGCCAGCAGCTGGGGACAGGGAGAAAAAGCTTTCTTT
CASSWGQGEKAFF
>TRBD2|TRBJ2-7|TRBV6-1|-
TGTGCCAGCAGTGAAGATGGATTAGCGGGAACCTACGAGCAGTACTTC
CASSEDGLAGTYEQYF
>TRBD2|TRBJ2-7|TRBV5-4|-
TGTGCCAGCAGCCCGCCCGGGACTAGTCTTGTATACGAGCAGTACTTC
CASSPPGTSLVYEQYF
>-|TRBJ2-5|TRBV5-1|-
TGCGCCAGCAGCTTCCGGGACACGGGCCAAGAGACCCAGTACTTC
CASSFRDTGQETQYF
>-|TRBJ2-7|TRBV4-1|-
TGCGCCAGCAGCCACTTTAGCGGTTCATCCTACGAGCAGTACTTC
CASSHFSGSSYEQYF
>-|TRBJ1-4|TRBV5-4|-
TGTGCCAGCCGACCCGGGACAAATAATGAAAAACTGTTTTTT
CASRPGTNNEKLFF
>-|TRBJ1-2|TRBV20-1|-
TGCAGTGCCATCGTCCGGGAAAGCTACACCTTC
CSAIVRESYTF
>-|TRBJ2-1|TRBV11-3|-
TGTGCCAGCAGCAAGGATATGGGCGATGAGCAGTTCTTC
CASSKDMGDEQFF
>-|TRBJ2-7|TRBV6-5|-
TGTGCCAGCGGGGGGGCCGTTGACGAGCAGTACTTC
CASGGAVDEQYF
>TRBD1|TRBJ2-7|TRBV15|-
TGTGCCACCGGGGAGCCGGGACAGGGGGCTTACGAGCAGTACTTC
CATGEPGQGAYEQYF
>TRBD1|TRBJ1-1|TRBV19|-
TGTGCCAGTATGATTTGGACAGGGCTTAATACTGAAGCTTTCTTT
CASMIWTGLNTEAFF
>TRBD1|TRBJ2-7|TRBV6-5|-
TGTGCCAGCAGTTACGGGACAGGATACTACGAGCAGTACTTC
CASSYGTGYYEQYF
>-|TRBJ1-2|TRBV10-3|-
TGTGCCATCAGTGAGAGGGCAGGGTGGAGTGCTAACTATGGCTACACCTTC
CAISERAGWSANYGYTF
>TRBD2|TRBJ2-3|TRBV6-4|-
TGTGCCAGCAGTGATCGAGAGCGGGGGGGTTGCGATACGCAGTATTTT
CASSDRERGGCDTQYF
>TRBD1|TRBJ1-1|TRBV7-9|-
TGTGCCAGCAGCCGTGACAGGGCCTTCATGAACACTGAAGCTTTCTTT
CASSRDRAFMNTEAFF
>TRBD1|TRBJ2-7|TRBV2|-
TGTGCCAGCAGTAGACAGGGGGCTAACGACGAGCAGTACTTC
CASSRQGANDEQYF
>-|TRBJ2-2|TRBV18|-
TGTGCCAGCTCATTGGGGACACCCGACACCGGGGAGCTGTTTTTT
CASSLGTPDTGELFF
>TRBD1|TRBJ2-7|TRBV7-3|-
TGTGCCAGCAGCTTACGAGGACAGGCGCATTTTGGGCAGTACTTC
CASSLRGQAHFGQYF
>TRBD1|TRBJ2-2|TRBV11-2|-
TGTGCCAGCAGCCGGGACAGGGGGGACACCGGGGAGCTGTTTTTT
CASSRDRGDTGELFF
>-|TRBJ2-3|TRBV10-3|-
TGTGCCATCAGGCCTAATTCTGGAGATACGCAGTATTTT
CAIRPNSGDTQYF
>-|TRBJ1-4|TRBV15|few
TGTGCCACCAGCCTACACGGCAGGGGTGAAAAACTGTTTTTT
CATSLHGRGEKLFF
>TRBD1|TRBJ2-3|TRBV9|-
TGTGCCAGCAGCGTGGACAGGGTTGATACGCAGTATTTT
CASSVDRVDTQYF